This T cell receptor (beta chain) came from a study of human T cells and chemical hapten exposure. This clonotype was picked up many times. Described time point: patch test 1, 2 weeks after DPC sensitization. Treatment reported: therapeutic diphenylcyclopropenone sensitization with weekly scalp DPC. TCRdb fed the RACE reads into MiXCR, producing one record per CDR3 protein. The table has 150,000 to 200,000 distinct CDR3 sequences, more than 20% seen once. V lost 3 bases, J lost 7 bases, and 9 bases stayed unmatched. The CDR3 length is 14 residues. Germline CDR1 SGHRS, CDR2 YFSETQ. The sequenced sample was whole blood, obtained in connection with sensitization to the hapten diphenylcyclopropenone (DPC). This receptor was identified in a woman aged 50 to 65 with alopecia areata. Some clones in this sample may be carry-over from other donors' samples. The V and J genes are TRBV5-1 and TRBJ2-7; 8 nucleotides align to TRBD1. The CDR3 region has the DNA TGCGCCAGCAGCTCGCACCAGGGGGCGCGGGAGCAGTACTTC. Its protein is CASSSHQGAREQYF. Full variable domain (remainder filled in from reference TRBV5-1 and TRBJ2-7): KAGVTQTPRYLIKTRGQQVTLSCSPISGHRSVSWYQQTPGQGLQFLFEYFSETQRNKGNFPGRFSGRQFSNSRSEMNVSTLELGDSALYLCASSSHQGAREQYFGPGTRLTVT.